Listed here are 25 T cell receptor beta chains from one sample, sequenced in a study of OX40 agonist ivuxolimab in advanced cancers. Libraries were prepared through the immunoSEQ multiplex PCR assay. TCRdb's version of the immuneACCESS table is confined to in-frame rearrangements and falls short of the full clone set. An unresolved V gene accounts for under half of the shortfall where checked; the remainder is of unknown origin. This sample has approximately 64,000 clones in its table, and 70% to 90% of those were observed once. The ten top clones hold approximately 4% of the sample. This sample comprised CD4+ or CD8+ T cells sorted from blood, obtained in a trial of the OX40 agonist ivuxolimab. These receptors came from an adult with an advanced solid tumor such as melanoma, head and neck, liver or kidney cancer.

CDR3 sequence: CASSTGGNTEAFF. CDR3 DNA: TGTGCCAGCAGCACCGGCGGTAACACTGAAGCTTTCTTT. The chain carries TRBV11-3 and TRBJ1-1; no reliable D call. Trimming took 5 bases from V and 2 from J, leaving 9 bases between them. CDR3 length equals 13 residues. Germline V gives CDR1 SGHNT, CDR2 YENEEA.

The gene calls are TRBV11-2 and TRBJ2-7, with TRBD1 matching 7 bases. The CDR3 contains 15 residues. CDR1 is SGHAT and CDR2 is FQNNGV in the germline V gene. The J segment lost 2 bases and the V segment lost 5 bases, leaving 9 bases of the junction unmatched. The CDR3 reads CASSKNDREPYEQYF. Here the CDR3 DNA reads TGTGCCAGCAGCAAAAACGACAGGGAACCCTACGAGCAGTACTTC.

This clone has only a few counts. The chain has TRBV5-4 and TRBJ2-7; D is possibly TRBD1 or TRBD2 (5 bases each). The germline V and J ends were trimmed by 7 bases and 3 bases, with 14 bases remaining between them. There are 13 residues in the CDR3. CDR1 is SGHNT and CDR2 is YYREEE in the germline V gene (reference sequence). In nucleotides, the CDR3 is TGTGCCAGCCGTATATTGGGGGACTACGAGCAGTACTTC. The encoded protein is CASRILGDYEQYF.

The CDR3 reads CASSERRGWETQYF. DNA for the CDR3: TGTGCCAGCAGTGAGCGGAGGGGGTGGGAGACCCAGTACTTC. The rearrangement uses TRBV2 and TRBJ2-5; the D gene could be TRBD1 or TRBD2 (6 bases each). Deletions cut 3 bases from V and 5 bases from J, with 13 bases between. The CDR3 spans 14 residues. Per germline, CDR1 SNHLY and CDR2 FYNNEI.

This chain links TRBV7-9 with TRBJ2-1, with 9 bases identical to TRBD2. Trimming removed 4 bases from V and 4 bases from J; junction bases left unmatched: 5. This CDR3 is built from 15 residues. Germline V lookup: CDR1 SEHNR, CDR2 FQNEAQ (reference sequence). CDR3 residues: CASSYRLAAYNEQFF. The DNA of the CDR3 is TGTGCCAGCAGCTATCGACTAGCGGCTTACAATGAGCAGTTCTTC.

The chain has TRBV5-1 and TRBJ1-4; the match to TRBD1 covers 7 bases. CDR3 length equals 14 residues. The V and J ends lost 3 bases and 7 bases, in that order; junction bases with no gene match: 6. Germline lookup yields CDR1 SGHRS and CDR2 YFSETQ. In DNA form, the CDR3 reads TGCGCCAGCAGCTCGACAGGGCTACCTGAAAAACTGTTTTTT. Its protein is CASSSTGLPEKLFF.

This chain uses TRBV4-2 with TRBJ1-4, with a weak D call TRBD1 (6 bases). V lost 0 bases, J lost 8 bases, and 13 bases lay in between. The V gene's germline CDR1 is LGHNA and CDR2 YNFKEQ. The CDR3 loop spans 15 amino acids. The CDR3 DNA reads as TGTGCCAGCAGCCAAGATGGGGGCCGAGACGAAAAACTGTTTTTT. This codes for CASSQDGGRDEKLFF.

V and J are TRBV4-1 and TRBJ2-2; tentative D call: TRBD2 (5 bases). The germline V gene encodes CDR1 MGHRA and CDR2 YSYEKL. This CDR3 region has 15 residues. V lost 5 bases to trimming and J lost 4 bases, with 14 bases between them. The CDR3 sequence: CASSRGPGVTGELFF. The CDR3 DNA follows: TGCGCCAGCAGCAGAGGGCCGGGCGTCACCGGGGAGCTGTTTTTT.

This sequence joins TRBV6-5 and TRBJ1-3; D unresolved. Germline CDR1 is MNHEY and CDR2 is SVGAGI. The CDR3 is 14 amino acids. Deletions cut 2 bases from V and 3 bases from J, with 8 bases between. The CDR3 nucleotides are TGTGCCAGCAGTTACCGCACAATTGGAAACACCATATATTTT. Translation: CASSYRTIGNTIYF.

This chain connects TRBV9 to TRBJ2-7; D not resolved. Germline V CDR1 and CDR2: SGDLS, YYNGEE. CDR3 length: 15 residues. The V end lost 0 bases, the J end lost 3 bases, and 13 bases lay between the germline ends. The CDR3 bases are TGTGCCAGCAGCGTAGAGGCCAGCGTACTCTACGAGCAGTACTTC. This translates into CASSVEASVLYEQYF.

The chain is built from TRBV11-3 and TRBJ2-1; D uncertain. Per germline, CDR1 SGHNT and CDR2 YENEEA. CDR3 size: 13 residues. The V gene lost 5 bases and the J gene lost 9 bases, with 14 bases spanning the gap. CDR3: CASSHPSLGEQFF. CDR3 coding DNA: TGTGCCAGCAGCCATCCATCATTAGGTGAGCAGTTCTTC.

The chain links TRBV18 to TRBJ2-1; D gene uncertain. Between the trimmed V and J ends, which lost 4 bases and 14 bases, there was a span of 15 bases. CDR1 is KGHSH and CDR2 is LQKENI in the germline V gene. This CDR3 has 12 amino acids. Here the CDR3 DNA reads TGTGCCAGCTCACAAGACGGTGCTAAGGAGTTCTTC. Amino acid sequence: CASSQDGAKEFF.

The V call is TRBV25-1, the J call TRBJ2-1; D ambiguous. V lost 1 base and J lost 5, with 9 bases in between. The germline gives CDR1 MGHDK, CDR2 SYGVNS. CDR3 size: 14 residues. The CDR3 nucleotides are TGTGCCAGCAGTGAATTAGGCATTAACAATGAGCAGTTCTTC. Protein product: CASSELGINNEQFF.

J is TRBJ2-5 and V is TRBV14; a weak D match, TRBD1 (5 bases). The CDR3 has 13 amino acids. Germline loops: CDR1 SGHDN, CDR2 FVKESK. The germline V and J ends were trimmed by 10 bases and 5 bases, with 17 bases remaining between them. For the CDR3, the DNA is TGTGCCAAGCCAAGGGGTGAATGGGAGACCCAGTACTTC. It translates to CAKPRGEWETQYF. The variable domain in full, with the rest retrieved from reference TRBV14 and TRBJ2-5, is EAGVTQFPSHSVIEKGQTVTLRCDPISGHDNLYWYRRVMGKEIKFLLHFVKESKQDESGMPNNRFLAERTGGTYSTLKVQPAELEDSGVYFCAKPRGEWETQYFGPGTRLLVL.

The chain links TRBV19 to TRBJ2-1; 12 nucleotides match TRBD2. The V and J ends lost 6 bases and 0 bases, in that order; junction bases with no gene match: 12. This CDR3 has 19 residues. Germline loops: CDR1 LNHDA, CDR2 SQIVND (reference sequence). CDR3 DNA sequence: TGTGCCAGTAGGGGAGTACTAGCGGGAGGAAGCAGCTCCTACAATGAGCAGTTCTTC. Amino acids: CASRGVLAGGSSSYNEQFF.

The CDR3 nucleotides are TGTGCCAGCGCTTCGGGGATGTACGAGCAGTACTTC. Protein sequence: CASASGMYEQYF. The chain has TRBV5-6 and TRBJ2-7; perhaps TRBD2 as D (5 bases). The CDR3 covers 12 residues. Between the trimmed V and J ends, which lost 7 bases and 4 bases, there was a span of 12 bases. Germline CDR1 and CDR2: SGHDT and YYEEEE.

This chain links TRBV10-3 with TRBJ2-7; 7 bases fit TRBD1. Trimming cost V 6 bases and J 7 bases; bases outside gene matches: 12. Germline V gene lookup returns CDR1 ENHRY and CDR2 SYGVKD. CDR3 length: 14 amino acids. CDR3 in amino acids: CAIRQGTAILEQYF. CDR3 coding DNA: TGTGCCATCAGGCAGGGGACAGCGATATTGGAGCAGTACTTC.

The chain couples TRBV30 to TRBJ2-6; D gene unclear. Looked up from germline, CDR1 is GTSNPN and CDR2 is SVGIG (reference sequence). The CDR3 extends over 14 amino acids. V was cut by 2 bases and J by 0 bases, with 5 bases left in between. DNA of the CDR3: TGTGCCTGGAGTTTCGGCTCTGGGGCCAACGTCCTGACTTTC. Translated, it gives CAWSFGSGANVLTF.

The chain carries TRBV5-1 and TRBJ2-3; D gene ambiguous. The ends were cut back, 2 bases at V and 2 bases at J, with 15 bases in the middle. The CDR3 length is 16 residues. Germline CDR1 is SGHRS and CDR2 is YFSETQ. CDR3 nucleotide sequence: TGCGCCAGCAGCTTCTTGAGACAAAAAAACACAGATACGCAGTATTTT. This codes for CASSFLRQKNTDTQYF.

The chain uses TRBV11-2 and TRBJ2-1; D call uncertain. Trimming took 0 bases from V and 10 from J, leaving 10 bases between them. Germline values: CDR1 SGHAT, CDR2 FQNNGV. The CDR3 contains 13 residues. Here the CDR3 reads CASSLEAAGEQFF. The CDR3 coding sequence is TGTGCCAGCAGCTTAGAGGCTGCTGGGGAGCAGTTCTTC.

This clone came up a few times. Here the CDR3 reads CASSPGGYQPQHF. In DNA form, the CDR3 reads TGTGCCAGCTCACCAGGGGGTTATCAGCCCCAGCATTTT. V and J are TRBV18 and TRBJ1-5, with a possible D match to TRBD1 (5 bases). The CDR3 loop spans 13 amino acids. V gave up 2 bases and J gave up 5 bases, with 7 bases separating them. From germline, CDR1 is KGHSH and CDR2 LQKENI.

J is TRBJ2-7 and V is TRBV11-2; TRBD1 agrees at 7 bases. Germline CDR1 and CDR2: SGHAT and FQNNGV. CDR3 length: 15 amino acids. Germline trimming cut 4 bases from V and 2 bases from J; bases unmatched to any gene: 8. CDR3 loop: CASSSYRGLAYEQYF. In nucleotides, the CDR3 is TGTGCCAGCAGCTCATACAGGGGTCTGGCCTACGAGCAGTACTTC.

This clone has a single count. The chain uses TRBV5-4 and TRBJ2-5; D is unresolved. The CDR3 has 13 amino acids. Germline V gene data show CDR1 as SGHNT and CDR2 as YYREEE (reference sequence). Trimming took off 0 bases at V and 4 bases at J, with 7 bases between the two ends. The CDR3 DNA sequence: TGTGCCAGCAGCTTGGCACCCCTAGAGACCCAGTACTTC. Protein: CASSLAPLETQYF.

The genes are TRBV7-2 and TRBJ2-1, with 7 bases aligning to TRBD2. Germline V lookup: CDR1 SGHTA, CDR2 FQGNSA. The junction had 2 bases not matched to a gene; V was cut back by 0 bases and J by 3 bases. The CDR3 runs 15 residues. The CDR3 DNA reads TGTGCCAGCAGCTTAGCAGCGGGAATCTACAATGAGCAGTTCTTC. Encoded protein: CASSLAAGIYNEQFF.

This clone came up once. The J gene is TRBJ2-7, the V gene TRBV28, with D possibly being TRBD2 (5 bases). This CDR3 has 14 residues. CDR1 MDHEN and CDR2 SYDVKM come from the germline V gene. V dropped 4 bases and J dropped 2 bases, with 12 bases sitting between them. The CDR3: CASSSEASTYEQYF. CDR3 in DNA: TGTGCCAGCAGTTCGGAGGCCTCAACCTACGAGCAGTACTTC.